Following are 20 T cell receptor beta chains from one sample sequenced in a study of regulatory T cells in long-lasting Graves disease. As to time point: newly diagnosed GD, antithyroid drugs for less than 3 months. With RNA extracted from PBMCs as input, the TCR library was made. Building the TCR beta libraries relied on iRepertoire HTBI primers, and CDR3 regions underwent Arm-PCR. TCRdb reanalysed the multiplex PCR reads using MiXCR and keeps one entry per CDR3 protein. The sample includes 400,000 to 450,000 distinct CDR3 sequences, around 14% seen only once; the top ten take around 17%. These data were likewise used in another study, on T cells in Graves' hyperthyroidism and ophthalmopathy.

The sequencing here drew on peripheral blood mononuclear cells (PBMCs), taken at new diagnosis, from a patient treated with antithyroid drugs. The receptors shown here come from a woman aged 25 to 45 with Graves disease.

This clonotype was observed at least ten times. The rearrangement links TRBV11-3 to TRBJ2-7; D gene uncertain. Between the trimmed V and J ends, which lost 3 bases and 4 bases, there was a span of 13 bases. The CDR3 has 14 amino acids. Germline V gene data show CDR1 as SGHNT and CDR2 as YENEEA. The CDR3, as DNA: TGTGCCAGCAGCTTGGCCCAGCAGGCTTACGAGCAGTACTTC. It specifies CASSLAQQAYEQYF.

The rearrangement joins TRBV24-1 to TRBJ2-1, with no clear D. CDR1 is KGHDR and CDR2 is SFDVKD in the germline V gene. Trimming took off 9 bases at V and 4 bases at J, with 6 bases between the two ends. There are 11 residues in the CDR3. The CDR3 region has the DNA TGTGCCACCTCCAAATACAATGAGCAGTTCTTC. As protein: CATSKYNEQFF.

This clonotype has a count of ten or more. The chain couples TRBV24-1 to TRBJ2-3; perhaps TRBD2 as D (6 bases). Germline V gene lookup returns CDR1 KGHDR and CDR2 SFDVKD. The ends were cut back, 2 bases at V and 5 bases at J, with 16 bases in the middle. The CDR3 loop spans 16 amino acids. In nucleotides, the CDR3 is TGTGCCACCAGTGATTGGGGGACCCAAGCGGGAGATACGCAGTATTTT. Translating gives CATSDWGTQAGDTQYF.

The chain employs TRBV4-2 and TRBJ2-1, with 13 bases that match TRBD2. V lost 0 bases, J lost 5 bases, and 4 bases stayed unmatched. The CDR3 has 17 amino acids. Germline values: CDR1 LGHNA, CDR2 YNFKEQ. This chain's CDR3 is CASSQDRTSGRDNEQFF. The CDR3 DNA sequence: TGTGCCAGCAGCCAAGACCGGACTAGCGGGAGAGACAATGAGCAGTTCTTC.

This clonotype was detected ten times or more. The chain employs TRBV27 and TRBJ1-2; the D is unclear. Trimming cost V 0 bases and J 8 bases, with 10 bases left between them. This CDR3 has 13 amino acids. Per the germline V gene, CDR1 is MNHEY and CDR2 is SMNVEV (reference sequence). CDR3 bases: TGTGCCAGCAGTTTATCGTTGGGTCAAGGCTACACCTTC. Translated, it gives CASSLSLGQGYTF.

This clonotype was seen repeatedly, ten times or more. This chain links TRBV7-3 with TRBJ2-7, with a possible D match to TRBD1 (5 bases). There are 13 residues in the CDR3. Per the germline V gene, CDR1 is SGHTA and CDR2 is FQGTGA. Trimming shortened V by 5 bases and J by 6 bases, and 14 bases separated the two germline ends. The CDR3 region has the DNA TGTGCCAGCAGCCCACACACAGGCATCGAGCAGTACTTC. This translates into CASSPHTGIEQYF.

This clonotype was recorded a few times. The genes are TRBV27 and TRBJ2-1, with D perhaps assigned TRBD1 or TRBD2 (6 bases each). CDR3 length equals 15 residues. Germline V gives CDR1 MNHEY, CDR2 SMNVEV (reference sequence). Trimming shortened V by 5 bases and J by 4 bases, and 15 bases separated the two germline ends. CDR3 DNA: TGTGCCAGCAGTCGGGGGCAACCGGGATACAATGAGCAGTTCTTC. This encodes CASSRGQPGYNEQFF.

V is TRBV4-1 and J is TRBJ2-3; maybe TRBD2 (6 bases). Germline V gives CDR1 MGHRA, CDR2 YSYEKL. The CDR3 is made up of 16 amino acids. With 4 bases removed from V and 2 bases from J, the gap between germline ends came to 16 bases. The CDR3 region is CASSPGLLGLTDTQYF. DNA of the CDR3: TGCGCCAGCAGCCCGGGACTTCTAGGCCTCACAGATACGCAGTATTTT.

This clonotype was seen many times. The chain is built from TRBV20-1 and TRBJ2-3; 9 nucleotides match TRBD1. Germline assignment: CDR1 DFQATT and CDR2 SNEGSKA (reference sequence). This CDR3 has 13 residues. Trimming cost V 6 bases and J 4 bases; bases outside gene matches: 5. The CDR3 DNA follows: TGCAGTGCCACGGACAGGGGATCAGATACGCAGTATTTT. It translates to CSATDRGSDTQYF.

The chain links TRBV15 to TRBJ2-7; D is unresolved. V lost 0 bases and J lost 3, with 9 bases in between. The CDR3 is made up of 14 amino acids. In germline, CDR1 is LNHNV, CDR2 YYDKDF (reference sequence). In DNA form, the CDR3 reads TGTGCCACCAGCAGAGATTCGGCAAACTACGAGCAGTACTTC. Translating gives CATSRDSANYEQYF.

The chain is built from TRBV24-1 and TRBJ2-7; TRBD2 aligns across 9 bases. J lost 0 bases, V lost 0 bases, and 5 bases had no gene match. CDR1 and CDR2 from the germline V gene are KGHDR and SFDVKD. This CDR3 is 17 amino acids long. The CDR3 reads CATSDLQAGGDSYEQYF. The CDR3 DNA is TGTGCCACCAGTGATTTGCAGGCGGGAGGGGACTCCTACGAGCAGTACTTC.

The CDR3, as DNA: TGCAGCGCCGACCCCGGAGGGAGCTCCTACAATGAGCAGTTCTTC. It yields the protein CSADPGGSSYNEQFF. The V call is TRBV29-1, the J call TRBJ2-1, with a tentative D call TRBD2 (6 bases). The CDR3 spans 15 residues. The V gene lost 7 bases and the J gene lost 0 bases, with 16 bases spanning the gap. CDR1 SQVTM and CDR2 ANQGSEA come from the germline V gene.

This clonotype has a count of ten or more. This chain connects TRBV3-1 to TRBJ2-3; 11 nucleotides agree with TRBD2. V was clipped by 0 bases and J by 4 bases; unmatched bases: 6. The CDR3 totals 17 residues. Germline CDR1 is LGHDT and CDR2 is YNNKEL (reference sequence). CDR3 sequence (DNA): TGTGCCAGCAGCCAAGAGACTAGCGGGACAATAGCAGATACGCAGTATTTT. Protein: CASSQETSGTIADTQYF.

This clonotype has ten or more counts. The gene calls are TRBV7-3 and TRBJ2-7; 7 bases map to TRBD1. Unmatched junction bases numbered 5, after V lost 4 bases and J lost 5 bases. There are 13 residues in the CDR3. Looked up from germline, CDR1 is SGHTA and CDR2 is FQGTGA. CDR3 in amino acids: CASSSPTGNEQYF. The CDR3, as DNA: TGTGCCAGCAGCTCCCCGACAGGGAACGAGCAGTACTTC.

This clonotype showed up many times. The chain is built from TRBV20-1 and TRBJ1-1; D call uncertain. The CDR3 runs 13 residues. Between the trimmed V and J ends, which lost 1 base and 1 base, there was a span of 7 bases. Germline V lookup: CDR1 DFQATT, CDR2 SNEGSKA (reference sequence). The DNA of the CDR3 is TGCAGTGCTAGAGGCGGAGCGAACACTGAAGCTTTCTTT. Translation gives CSARGGANTEAFF.

For this clonotype: A read error likely explains this, since a far larger clone differs by one base. This chain links TRBV7-9 with TRBJ2-3; TRBD2 might be the D (7 bases). The CDR3 has 18 residues. Germline CDR1 and CDR2: SEHNR and FQNEAQ (reference sequence). CDR3 DNA sequence: TGTGCCAGCAGCCTGAGACAGGCCGGACTAGTCAGCACAGATACGAAGTATTTT. It encodes CASSLRQAGLVSTDTKYF.

This clonotype was detected only a few times. The chain carries TRBV20-1 and TRBJ2-5, with D perhaps TRBD2 (5 bases). Trimming cost V 0 bases and J 2 bases, with 13 bases left between them. Germline V gene data show CDR1 as DFQATT and CDR2 as SNEGSKA (reference sequence). There are 15 residues in the CDR3. The CDR3 nucleotides are TGCAGTGCTAGAGACGAGGGAGCTATACAAGAGACCCAGTACTTC. Protein: CSARDEGAIQETQYF.

The table lists this clonotype with many counts. The V call is TRBV30, the J call TRBJ2-1, with 8 bases matching TRBD2. V was pared by 2 bases and J by 10 bases, with 7 bases of the junction left unmatched. Germline lookup yields CDR1 GTSNPN and CDR2 SVGIG (reference sequence). The CDR3 contains 13 residues. The CDR3 region has the DNA TGTGCCTGGAGTTACGGGAGGGCCAAAGAGCAGTTCTTC. It codes for CAWSYGRAKEQFF.

This clonotype was counted ten times or more. This chain links TRBV12-3 or TRBV12-4 with TRBJ2-7; 8 bases line up with TRBD2. J gave up 0 bases and V 6 bases, and 7 bases lay outside the gene matches. The CDR3 has 15 amino acids. CDR3 DNA sequence: TGTGCCAGCAGACCCGCCGGGACTAGCTCCTACGAGCAGTACTTC. This encodes CASRPAGTSSYEQYF.

There are many counts of this clonotype. This sequence joins TRBV28 and TRBJ2-1, with 13 positions matching TRBD2. Unmatched junction bases numbered 1, after V lost 4 bases and J lost 4 bases. This CDR3 comprises 15 residues. The germline V gene encodes CDR1 MDHEN and CDR2 SYDVKM. The CDR3 protein is CASSSTSGRYNEQFF. The CDR3 DNA reads as TGTGCCAGCAGTTCGACTAGCGGGAGGTACAATGAGCAGTTCTTC.